This T cell receptor beta chain originates from a study of response to subunit inactivated influenza vaccine. A note on this clonotype: Its antigen is not identified.

Trimming removed 5 bases from V and 6 bases from J; junction bases left unmatched: 7. The CDR3 runs to 14 residues. Germline-derived CDR1 and CDR2 are WSHSY and SAAADI. Each CDR3 protein is one row after TCRdb ran MiXCR on the RT-PCR reads. In the table there are around 850,000 distinct CDR3 sequences, roughly 20% of which are singletons. The study, taken as a whole, reports: The authors offered the suggestion that each seasonal influenza vaccination recruits few new T cells.

This receptor was obtained from a man aged 50-59 years who received an inactivated influenza vaccine. Sequences were derived from PBMCs from blood, sampled more than 4 days after vaccination. The V and J genes are TRBV10-2 and TRBJ2-3; 8 bases match TRBD2. CDR3 loop: CASSIAGPWDTQYF. In DNA, the CDR3 is TGCGCCAGCAGTATAGCGGGGCCGTGGGATACGCAGTATTTT.